This T cell receptor (beta chain) was observed in a study of cytotoxic CD8 clonotypes in ibrutinib-treated CLL. Data came from immunoSEQ multiplex PCR; TCRdb stores just in-frame clones and leaves some out. The table lists 35,000 to 45,000 clones, over 55% of them singletons, with over 15% in the top ten. The V end was cut by 1 base, the J end by 2 bases, with 12 bases between. The CDR3 length is 16 residues. Germline V gene sequence: CDR1 MNHEY, CDR2 SMNVEV (reference sequence). This clone has a handful of counts. This TCR was sampled from a human donor with chronic lymphocytic leukemia. This chain uses TRBV27 with TRBJ1-5; no definite D call. The sequenced sample was PBMCs, obtained at disease progression, from a patient treated with ibrutinib. For the CDR3, the DNA is TGTGCCAGCAGTTTATATTCAGGTGGCGGCAATCAGCCCCAGCATTTT. This codes for CASSLYSGGGNQPQHF.